A selection of T cell receptor beta chains follows, all from one sample in a study of blood T cell repertoires in COVID-19. Sequenced by immunoSEQ multiplex PCR; TCRdb stores in-frame clones only, minus some. The table records 95,000 to 150,000 clones, about 86% of them present only once. The sequenced sample consisted of peripheral blood. Receptors originate from a woman aged 45-65 years with acute or convalescent COVID-19. CDR3s include the opening cysteine and the closing phenylalanine or tryptophan. A D gene is named only where the DNA matches it firmly. The listing skips clone size in some rows; elsewhere it reads once, few, many or a size class.

CDR3	DNA	D	V	J	size
CASRPTGGSRQPQHF	TGTGCCAGCAGGCCGACAGGGGGCAGCCGCCAGCCCCAGCATTTT	TRBD1	TRBV6-5	TRBJ1-5	.
CASATLKGTGGYEQYF	TGTGCCAGCGCTACTCTAAAGGGGACAGGGGGCTACGAGCAGTACTTC	TRBD1	TRBV5-5	TRBJ2-7	.
CASSQEGLETQYF	TGTGCCAGCAGCCAGGAAGGACTCGAGACGCAGTATTTT	.	TRBV4-2	TRBJ2-3	.
CASSLRINRASGYTF	TGCGCCAGCAGCCTTCGGATTAACAGGGCTAGCGGCTACACCTTC	.	TRBV5-1	TRBJ1-2	.
CASSPERGAGGVTEAFF	TGTGCCAGCAGCCCCGAGAGGGGAGCGGGGGGCGTCACTGAAGCTTTCTTT	.	TRBV9	TRBJ1-1	.
CASSSGLDSLEQFF	TGTGCCAGCTCGTCCGGACTAGACTCTCTTGAGCAGTTCTTC	TRBD2	TRBV7-3	TRBJ2-1	.
CASRTWDRVETQYF	TGTGCCAGCAGAACCTGGGACAGGGTCGAGACCCAGTACTTC	TRBD1	TRBV6-6	TRBJ2-5	.
CASSPVGGVRNTEAFF	TGCGCCAGCAGCCCCGTGGGAGGGGTGAGGAACACTGAAGCTTTCTTT	.	TRBV10-1	TRBJ1-1	.
CAWSVLTEAFF	TGTGCCTGGAGTGTACTGACTGAAGCTTTCTTT	.	TRBV30	TRBJ1-1	.
CASSPEDYGYTF	TGTGCCAGCAGCCCGGAGGACTATGGCTACACCTTC	.	TRBV11-2	TRBJ1-2	.
CASSSRRVDYGYTF	TGTGCCAGTAGCTCAAGGAGGGTAGACTATGGCTACACCTTC	.	TRBV19	TRBJ1-2	.
CASGLEESREKLFF	TGTGCTAGTGGTTTGGAAGAGTCTAGGGAAAAACTGTTTTTT	.	TRBV12-5	TRBJ1-4	.
CATSEGSTPYGYTF	TGCGCCACTTCGGAGGGGTCGACTCCCTATGGCTACACCTTC	.	TRBV5-1	TRBJ1-2	few
CSVDGAGSSEAFF	TGCAGCGTTGATGGGGCAGGGTCTTCTGAAGCTTTCTTT	.	TRBV29-1	TRBJ1-1	.
CATQLGQSYEQYF	TGCGCCACCCAACTCGGACAAAGCTACGAGCAGTACTTC	.	TRBV10-1	TRBJ2-7	.
CAWSVGGVGGYTF	TGTGCCTGGAGCGTGGGCGGGGTTGGTGGCTACACCTTC	.	TRBV30	TRBJ1-2	.
CASSFRGQFSFFNSEGGELFF	TGTGCCAGCAGTTTCAGAGGACAGTTCTCGTTTTTTAACTCCGAGGGCGGGGAGCTGTTTTTT	.	TRBV27	TRBJ2-2	.
CASSPYGEAYEQYF	TGTGCCAGCTCACCTTACGGTGAAGCCTACGAGCAGTACTTC	.	TRBV18	TRBJ2-7	.
CASNNRTGHTEAFF	TGTGCCAGCAACAATCGGACAGGCCACACTGAAGCTTTCTTT	TRBD1	TRBV11-2	TRBJ1-1	.
CASSLFLAGDTGELFF	TGCGCCAGCAGCTTGTTCCTAGCGGGAGACACCGGGGAGCTGTTTTTT	TRBD2	TRBV5-1	TRBJ2-2	once
CASSFRLAGRFTGANVLTF	TGCGCCAGCAGCTTCAGGCTAGCGGGACGTTTTACTGGGGCCAACGTCCTGACTTTC	TRBD2	TRBV5-1	TRBJ2-6	.
CASSQGLAGGLTDTQYF	TGTGCCAGCAGCCAGGGACTAGCGGGAGGACTTACAGATACGCAGTATTTT	TRBD2	TRBV7-9	TRBJ2-3	.
CASSPGQGASSYEQYF	TGTGCCAGCAGCCCGGGACAGGGTGCCTCTTCCTACGAGCAGTACTTC	TRBD1	TRBV4-2	TRBJ2-7	.
CASSAGQGDQPQHF	TGTGCCAGCAGTGCGGGACAGGGGGATCAGCCCCAGCATTTT	TRBD1	TRBV2	TRBJ1-5	.
CASSYSRDNEAFF	TGTGCCAGCAGTTACTCTAGGGACAATGAAGCTTTCTTT	.	TRBV6-5	TRBJ1-1	few
CAWSRASGSHEQFF	TGTGCCTGGAGTAGGGCTAGCGGGAGTCATGAGCAGTTCTTC	TRBD2	TRBV30	TRBJ2-1	.
CASSSRDRANEQFF	TGTGCCAGCAGCTCCCGGGACAGGGCCAATGAGCAGTTCTTC	TRBD1	TRBV7-8	TRBJ2-1	.
CASSFRSSRGEKLFF	TGTGCCAGCAGCTTCCGGAGCAGTCGGGGTGAAAAACTGTTTTTT	.	TRBV7-8	TRBJ1-4	.
CASSVTSGASTGELFF	TGTGCCAGCAGCGTGACTAGCGGAGCTTCCACCGGGGAGCTGTTTTTT	TRBD2	TRBV9	TRBJ2-2	few
CASSLQPQLNTEAFF	TGTGCCAGCAGCTTACAGCCACAGCTGAACACTGAAGCTTTCTTT	.	TRBV7-9	TRBJ1-1	.
CSVEDTGYTEAFF	TGCAGCGTTGAAGATACAGGGTACACTGAAGCTTTCTTT	.	TRBV29-1	TRBJ1-1	.